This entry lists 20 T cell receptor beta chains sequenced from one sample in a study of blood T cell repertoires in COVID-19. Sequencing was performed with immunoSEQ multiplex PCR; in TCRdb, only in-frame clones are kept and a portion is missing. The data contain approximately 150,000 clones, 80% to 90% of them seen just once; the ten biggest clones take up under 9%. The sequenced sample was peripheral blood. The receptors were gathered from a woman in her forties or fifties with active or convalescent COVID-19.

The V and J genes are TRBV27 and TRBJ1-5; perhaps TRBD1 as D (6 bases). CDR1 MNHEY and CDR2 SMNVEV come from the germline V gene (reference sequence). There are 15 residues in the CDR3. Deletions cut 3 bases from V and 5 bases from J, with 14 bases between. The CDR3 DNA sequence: TGTGCCAGCAGTTTGTGGCAGGGGAGCGATCAGCCCCAGCATTTT. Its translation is CASSLWQGSDQPQHF.

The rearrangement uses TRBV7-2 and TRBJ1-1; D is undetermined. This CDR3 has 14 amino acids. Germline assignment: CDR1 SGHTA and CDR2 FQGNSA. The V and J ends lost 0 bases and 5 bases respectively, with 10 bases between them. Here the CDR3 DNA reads TGTGCCAGCAGCTTAGCGCTCAGCGCTACTGAAGCTTTCTTT. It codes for CASSLALSATEAFF.

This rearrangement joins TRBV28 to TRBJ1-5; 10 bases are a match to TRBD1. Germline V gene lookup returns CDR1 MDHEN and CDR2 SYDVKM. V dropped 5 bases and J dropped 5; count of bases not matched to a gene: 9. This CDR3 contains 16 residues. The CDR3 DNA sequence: TGTGCCAGCAGTCGTACCGGGACAGGGGTTCATCAGCCCCAGCATTTT. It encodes CASSRTGTGVHQPQHF.

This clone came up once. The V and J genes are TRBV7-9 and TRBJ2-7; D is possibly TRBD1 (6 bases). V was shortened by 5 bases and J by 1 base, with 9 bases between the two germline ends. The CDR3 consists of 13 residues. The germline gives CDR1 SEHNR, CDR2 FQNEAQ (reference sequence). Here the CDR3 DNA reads TGTGCCAGCAGCCGACAGGAGTCCTACGAGCAGTACTTC. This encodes CASSRQESYEQYF.

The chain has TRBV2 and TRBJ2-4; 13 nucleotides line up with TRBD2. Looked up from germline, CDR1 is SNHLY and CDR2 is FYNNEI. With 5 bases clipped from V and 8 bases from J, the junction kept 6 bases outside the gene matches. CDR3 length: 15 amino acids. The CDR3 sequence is CASSPGLAGADIQYF. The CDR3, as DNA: TGTGCCAGCAGTCCCGGACTAGCGGGAGCGGACATTCAGTACTTC.

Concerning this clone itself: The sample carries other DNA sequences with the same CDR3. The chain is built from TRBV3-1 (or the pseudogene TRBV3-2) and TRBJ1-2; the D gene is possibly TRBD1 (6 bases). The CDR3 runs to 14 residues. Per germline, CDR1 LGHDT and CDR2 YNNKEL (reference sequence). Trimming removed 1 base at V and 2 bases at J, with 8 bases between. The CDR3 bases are TGTGCCAGCAGCCAAGGGCAGGGGAACTATGGCTACACCTTC. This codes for CASSQGQGNYGYTF.

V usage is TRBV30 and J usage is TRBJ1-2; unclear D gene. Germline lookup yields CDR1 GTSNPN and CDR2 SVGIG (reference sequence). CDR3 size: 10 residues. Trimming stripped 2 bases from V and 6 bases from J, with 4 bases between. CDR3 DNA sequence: TGTGCCTGGAGTTTAGATGGCTACACCTTC. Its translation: CAWSLDGYTF. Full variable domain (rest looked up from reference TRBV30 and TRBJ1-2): SQTIHQWPATLVQPVGSPLSLECTVEGTSNPNLYWYRQAAGRGLQLLFYSVGIGQISSEVPQNLSASRPQDRQFILSSKKLLLSDSGFYLCAWSLDGYTFGSGTRLTVV.

Here the CDR3 reads CGTSSLMNTEAFF. CDR3 DNA sequence: TGTGGCACGAGTTCTTTGATGAACACTGAAGCTTTCTTT. The gene calls are TRBV12-3 or TRBV12-4 and TRBJ1-1, with D unclear. The CDR3 length is 13 residues.

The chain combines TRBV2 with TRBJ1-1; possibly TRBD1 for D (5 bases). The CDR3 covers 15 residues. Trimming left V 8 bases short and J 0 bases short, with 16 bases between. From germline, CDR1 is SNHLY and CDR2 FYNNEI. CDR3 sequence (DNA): TGTGCCAGCCTTCGGGGAGGACAACTGAACACTGAAGCTTTCTTT. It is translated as CASLRGGQLNTEAFF. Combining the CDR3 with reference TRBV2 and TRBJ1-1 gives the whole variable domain EPEVTQTPSHQVTQMGQEVILRCVPISNHLYFYWYRQILGQKVEFLVSFYNNEISEKSEIFDDQFSVERPDGSNFTLKIRSTKLEDSAMYFCASLRGGQLNTEAFFGQGTRLTVV.

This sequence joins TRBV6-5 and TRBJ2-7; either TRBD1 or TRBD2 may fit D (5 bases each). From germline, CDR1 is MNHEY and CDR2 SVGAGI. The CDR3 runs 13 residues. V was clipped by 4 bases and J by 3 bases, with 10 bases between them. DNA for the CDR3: TGTGCCAGCAGTTTCTCAGGGAGCTACGAGCAGTACTTC. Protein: CASSFSGSYEQYF.

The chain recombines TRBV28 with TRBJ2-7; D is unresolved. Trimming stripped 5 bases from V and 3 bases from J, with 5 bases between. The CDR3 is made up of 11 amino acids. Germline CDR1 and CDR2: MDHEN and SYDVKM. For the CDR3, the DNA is TGTGCCAGCAGTGGCAGCTACGAGCAGTACTTC. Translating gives CASSGSYEQYF.

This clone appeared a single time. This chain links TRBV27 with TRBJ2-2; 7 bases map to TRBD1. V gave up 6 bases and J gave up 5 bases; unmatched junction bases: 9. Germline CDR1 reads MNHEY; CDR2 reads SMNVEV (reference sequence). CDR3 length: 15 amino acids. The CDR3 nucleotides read TGTGCCAGCAGCTCCCAGGCAGGGGGAACCGGGGAGCTGTTTTTT. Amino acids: CASSSQAGGTGELFF.

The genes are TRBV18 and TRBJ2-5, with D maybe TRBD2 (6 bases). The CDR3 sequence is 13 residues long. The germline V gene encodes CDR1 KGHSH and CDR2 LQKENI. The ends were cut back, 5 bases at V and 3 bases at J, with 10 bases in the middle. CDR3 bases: TGTGCCAGCTCAGCGGGGTTTGAAGAGACCCAGTACTTC. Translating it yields CASSAGFEETQYF.

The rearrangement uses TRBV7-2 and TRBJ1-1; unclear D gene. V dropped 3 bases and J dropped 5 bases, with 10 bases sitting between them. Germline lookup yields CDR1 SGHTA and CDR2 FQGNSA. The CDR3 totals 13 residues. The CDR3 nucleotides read TGTGCCAGCAGCTTCTCTCCCTATACTGAAGCTTTCTTT. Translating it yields CASSFSPYTEAFF.

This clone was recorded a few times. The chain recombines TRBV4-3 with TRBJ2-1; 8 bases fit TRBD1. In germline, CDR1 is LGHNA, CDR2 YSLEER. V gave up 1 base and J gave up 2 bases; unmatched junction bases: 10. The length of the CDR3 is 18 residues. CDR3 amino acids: CASSQAWVGQAPYNEQFF. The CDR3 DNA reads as TGCGCCAGCAGCCAAGCATGGGTGGGACAGGCCCCCTACAATGAGCAGTTCTTC.

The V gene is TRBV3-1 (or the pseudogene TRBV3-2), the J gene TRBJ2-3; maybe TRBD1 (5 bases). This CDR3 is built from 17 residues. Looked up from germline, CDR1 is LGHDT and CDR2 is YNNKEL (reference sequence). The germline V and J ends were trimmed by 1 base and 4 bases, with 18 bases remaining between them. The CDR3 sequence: CASSQVGGVGESDTQYF. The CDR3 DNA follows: TGTGCCAGCAGCCAAGTTGGTGGGGTAGGGGAATCAGATACGCAGTATTTT.

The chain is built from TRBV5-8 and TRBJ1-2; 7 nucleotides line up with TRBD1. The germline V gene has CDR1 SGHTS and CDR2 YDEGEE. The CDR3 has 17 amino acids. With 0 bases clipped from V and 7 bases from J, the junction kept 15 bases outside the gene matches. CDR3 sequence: CASSLASLDRTPGGYTF. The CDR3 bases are TGTGCCAGCAGCTTGGCCTCCCTGGACAGGACCCCGGGTGGCTACACCTTC.

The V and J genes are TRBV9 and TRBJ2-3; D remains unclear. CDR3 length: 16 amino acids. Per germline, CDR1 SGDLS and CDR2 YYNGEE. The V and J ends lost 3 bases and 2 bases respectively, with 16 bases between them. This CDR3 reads CASSAWVETNTDTQYF. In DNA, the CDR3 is TGTGCCAGCAGCGCCTGGGTAGAGACAAACACAGATACGCAGTATTTT.

CDR3 in amino acids: CASSVNPTGANYGYTF. CDR3 coding DNA: TGTGCCAGCAGCGTGAATCCGACAGGGGCAAACTATGGCTACACCTTC. The V call is TRBV9, the J call TRBJ1-2, with TRBD1 identical over 8 bases. CDR1 SGDLS and CDR2 YYNGEE come from the germline V gene. Trimming removed 2 bases from V and 2 bases from J; junction bases left unmatched: 8. This CDR3 has 16 residues. Full variable domain (missing parts from reference TRBV9 and TRBJ1-2): DSGVTQTPKHLITATGQRVTLRCSPRSGDLSVYWYQQSLDQGLQFLIQYYNGEERAKGNILERFSAQQFPDLHSELNLSSLELGDSALYFCASSVNPTGANYGYTFGSGTRLTVV.

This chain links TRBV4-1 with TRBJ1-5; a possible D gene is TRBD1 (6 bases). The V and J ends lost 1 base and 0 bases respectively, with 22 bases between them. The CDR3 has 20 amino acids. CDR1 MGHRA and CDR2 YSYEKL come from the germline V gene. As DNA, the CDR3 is TGCGCCAGCAGCCAAGGTTTATCTCAGGGGCTCTCTTATAGCAATCAGCCCCAGCATTTT. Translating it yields CASSQGLSQGLSYSNQPQHF.